The rows below give T cell receptor beta chains drawn from one sample of a study of blood T cell repertoires in COVID-19. Assay: immunoSEQ multiplex PCR; the TCRdb copy retains only in-frame clones and omits some. The table lists 200,000 to 300,000 clones, approximately 86% of them singletons. Sequencing was carried out using peripheral blood. These receptors came from a man between 60 and 75 years old who had recovered from COVID-19. The CDR3 runs from the conserved cysteine through the conserved F or W. A D gene is named only where the DNA matches it firmly.

TRBJ2-1,TRBV30,TRBD1,CAWNRDRVYNEQFF
TRBJ2-2,TRBV9,.,CASSVDQGRAGELFF
TRBJ2-3,TRBV5-1,.,CASTVGGTDTQYF
TRBJ1-1,TRBV24-1,.,CATSAPLHGHPEAFF
TRBJ1-2,TRBV7-9,.,CASSLEEGRGYTF
TRBJ2-3,TRBV7-8,.,CASSPRTDTQYF
TRBJ1-5,TRBV6-5,.,CASSGTGFTQPQHF
TRBJ2-1,TRBV2,.,CASEGHVDNEQFF
TRBJ2-2,TRBV4-2,TRBD2,CASSQEVAGGSTGELFF
TRBJ2-2,TRBV7-9,TRBD2,CASRLAGANTGELFF
TRBJ2-3,TRBV5-1,.,CASSTGGVIGTQYF
TRBJ1-2,TRBV10-3,TRBD1,CAISESTDRGQSYGYTF
TRBJ2-2,TRBV7-8,TRBD1,CASSLAGTGITGELFF
TRBJ1-6,TRBV3-1/TRBV3-2,TRBD1,CASSQITGVSSPLHF
TRBJ1-1,TRBV30,.,CACRYLGRSNTEAFF
TRBJ1-4,TRBV5-1,TRBD1,CASSNDRGKEKLFF